These T cell receptor beta chains were read from a single sample in a study of T cell responses to AZD1222 COVID-19 vaccine. Method: immunoSEQ multiplex PCR; TCRdb's copy keeps in-frame clones and lacks some. This sample has fewer than 150,000 clones, with around 89% found just once. Specimen: peripheral blood, collected 28 days after the second AZD1222 dose. These receptors all stem from an adult who received the AZD1222 COVID-19 vaccine. Both conserved end residues are part of each CDR3. D genes are given only for firm matches. Clone size is given for some rows only: seen once, a few or many times, or a class if the clone is expanded.

clone_size: NA
v_call: TRBV4-3
j_call: TRBJ2-2
d_call: TRBD2
cdr3_aa: CASSQSGRGTGELFF
cdr3_nt: TGCGCCAGCAGCCAAAGCGGGAGGGGGACCGGGGAGCTGTTTTTT

clone_size: NA
v_call: TRBV5-1
j_call: TRBJ1-4
d_call: NA
cdr3_aa: CASSLGGGTNEKLFF
cdr3_nt: TGCGCCAGCAGCTTGGGTGGCGGAACTAATGAAAAACTGTTTTTT

clone_size: NA
v_call: TRBV28
j_call: TRBJ1-1
d_call: NA
cdr3_aa: CAIRSGMNTEAFF
cdr3_nt: TGTGCCATCCGGTCCGGGATGAACACTGAAGCTTTCTTT

clone_size: once
v_call: TRBV27
j_call: TRBJ2-7
d_call: TRBD1
cdr3_aa: CASSLDRGESYEQYF
cdr3_nt: TGTGCCAGCAGTCTGGACAGGGGAGAGTCCTACGAGCAGTACTTC

clone_size: NA
v_call: TRBV27
j_call: TRBJ1-6
d_call: NA
cdr3_aa: CASSQTNRGNSPLHF
cdr3_nt: TGTGCCAGCAGCCAAACAAACAGAGGGAATTCACCCCTCCACTTT

clone_size: NA
v_call: TRBV27
j_call: TRBJ2-7
d_call: NA
cdr3_aa: CASSPLDSNYEQYF
cdr3_nt: TGTGCCAGCAGTCCACTCGATTCAAACTACGAGCAGTACTTC

clone_size: NA
v_call: TRBV5-8
j_call: TRBJ1-5
d_call: TRBD1
cdr3_aa: CASSARQGYNQPQHF
cdr3_nt: TGTGCCAGCAGCGCCCGACAGGGGTACAATCAGCCCCAGCATTTT

clone_size: NA
v_call: TRBV5-6
j_call: TRBJ2-2
d_call: TRBD2
cdr3_aa: CASSRYSGRSVNTGELFF
cdr3_nt: TGTGCCAGCAGTCGTTATAGCGGGAGAAGCGTTAACACCGGGGAGCTGTTTTTT

clone_size: NA
v_call: TRBV7-8
j_call: TRBJ1-6
d_call: NA
cdr3_aa: CASSLGSDSPLHF
cdr3_nt: TGTGCCAGCAGCTTAGGGTCCGATTCACCCCTCCACTTT

clone_size: NA
v_call: TRBV5-5
j_call: TRBJ2-5
d_call: NA
cdr3_aa: CASSLDGRGETQYF
cdr3_nt: TGTGCCAGCAGCTTGGACGGTCGGGGAGAGACCCAGTACTTC

clone_size: NA
v_call: TRBV11-3
j_call: TRBJ1-6
d_call: NA
cdr3_aa: CASSWDGPNSPLHF
cdr3_nt: TGTGCCAGCAGCTGGGACGGACCCAATTCACCCCTCCACTTT

clone_size: NA
v_call: TRBV27
j_call: TRBJ2-1
d_call: NA
cdr3_aa: CASSLGGGGIYEQFF
cdr3_nt: TGTGCCAGCAGTTTGGGAGGGGGCGGGATTTATGAGCAGTTCTTC

clone_size: NA
v_call: TRBV19
j_call: TRBJ2-7
d_call: TRBD1
cdr3_aa: CASSPGQGAYEQYF
cdr3_nt: TGTGCCAGTAGCCCGGGACAGGGGGCCTACGAGCAGTACTTC

clone_size: NA
v_call: TRBV7-9
j_call: TRBJ2-1
d_call: NA
cdr3_aa: CASSLRGSSYNEQFF
cdr3_nt: TGTGCCAGCAGCTTACGGGGCAGCTCCTACAATGAGCAGTTCTTC

clone_size: NA
v_call: TRBV13
j_call: TRBJ1-1
d_call: NA
cdr3_aa: CASSLWDAGEAFF
cdr3_nt: TGTGCCAGCAGCTTATGGGACGCGGGTGAAGCTTTCTTT

clone_size: NA
v_call: TRBV4-3
j_call: TRBJ2-7
d_call: NA
cdr3_aa: CASSQDRGRKAYEQYF
cdr3_nt: TGCGCCAGCAGCCAAGACCGAGGGCGCAAGGCATACGAGCAGTACTTC

clone_size: NA
v_call: TRBV3-1/TRBV3-2
j_call: TRBJ1-2
d_call: NA
cdr3_aa: CASSHQDYGYTF
cdr3_nt: TGTGCCAGCAGCCACCAAGACTATGGCTACACCTTC

clone_size: once
v_call: TRBV4-1
j_call: TRBJ1-5
d_call: NA
cdr3_aa: CASSQRLDQPQHF
cdr3_nt: TGCGCCAGCAGCCAGAGATTGGACCAGCCCCAGCATTTT

clone_size: NA
v_call: TRBV6-2/TRBV6-3
j_call: TRBJ2-1
d_call: NA
cdr3_aa: CASSDGGRVNEQFF
cdr3_nt: TGTGCCAGCAGTGACGGGGGCAGGGTGAATGAGCAGTTCTTC

clone_size: NA
v_call: TRBV7-9
j_call: TRBJ2-7
d_call: TRBD2
cdr3_aa: CASSFGGVAYEQYF
cdr3_nt: TGTGCCAGCAGCTTTGGGGGGGTAGCCTACGAGCAGTACTTC

clone_size: NA
v_call: TRBV28
j_call: TRBJ1-4
d_call: NA
cdr3_aa: CASRPGPLATNEKLFF
cdr3_nt: TGTGCCAGCAGACCGGGACCTCTAGCAACTAATGAAAAACTGTTTTTT

clone_size: NA
v_call: TRBV6-5
j_call: TRBJ2-7
d_call: NA
cdr3_aa: CASSPVISYEQYF
cdr3_nt: TGTGCCAGCAGCCCAGTGATCTCCTACGAGCAGTACTTC

clone_size: once
v_call: TRBV27
j_call: TRBJ2-3
d_call: TRBD2
cdr3_aa: CASSLLTSGGASSTDTQYF
cdr3_nt: TGTGCCAGCAGTTTATTGACTAGCGGGGGGGCCTCTAGCACAGATACGCAGTATTTT

clone_size: once
v_call: TRBV7-8
j_call: TRBJ2-7
d_call: TRBD2
cdr3_aa: CASSPGLADTYEQYF
cdr3_nt: TGTGCCAGCAGCCCGGGACTAGCGGATACCTACGAGCAGTACTTC

clone_size: NA
v_call: TRBV18
j_call: TRBJ2-1
d_call: NA
cdr3_aa: CASSLASEQFF
cdr3_nt: TGTGCCAGCTCACTCGCTAGTGAGCAGTTCTTC